This paragraph reports one T cell receptor (beta chain). Antigen unknown. Here immunoSEQ multiplex PCR was the method, and the copy in TCRdb shows in-frame clones only, minus some. Here the sample spans about 54,000 clones, 86% being singletons. These data originate in a study of T cell responses to AZD1222 COVID-19 vaccine. Study outcomes and limitations: Mostly white British, mostly female donors; authors suggested clonal diversity may be underestimated.

The CDR3 extends over 13 amino acids. The germline gives CDR1 LNHDA, CDR2 SQIVND (reference sequence). Trimming took off 5 bases at V and 5 bases at J, with 10 bases between the two ends. The sequence derives from an adult who received the AZD1222 COVID-19 vaccine. Sample: peripheral blood, taken 28 days after the second AZD1222 dose. The chain employs TRBV19 and TRBJ2-1; TRBD1 might be the D (5 bases). CDR3 coding DNA: TGTGCCAGTAGTCTCCCAGGGAACAATGAGCAGTTCTTC. Translation: CASSLPGNNEQFF.